This TCR beta chain was sequenced for a study of blood T cell repertoires in COVID-19. Study background: Material from acute and convalescent COVID-19 was sourced from the United States, Italy and Spain. PBMCs, B-cell-depleted T cells, or T cells were the source of the cDNA or gDNA that made up the material.

Source study methods: How many nucleated cells were present was estimated from reference gene primer amplification. Method: immunoSEQ multiplex PCR; TCRdb's copy keeps in-frame clones and lacks some. The V and J calls and the clone size are those of that table, but D and trimming were determined from the DNA. The sample lists approximately 290,000 clones; around 89% were seen once. The length of the CDR3 is 15 residues. V was clipped by 8 bases and J by 4 bases; unmatched bases: 9. Germline V CDR1 and CDR2: LNHDA, SQIVND (reference sequence). The V and J genes are TRBV19 and TRBJ1-5; 9 positions match TRBD1. The sample comprised peripheral blood. The origin of this receptor is a young man with acute or convalescent COVID-19. CDR3 sequence reads: CASQLWDRVNQPQHF. The CDR3 DNA is TGTGCCAGTCAACTTTGGGACAGGGTGAATCAGCCCCAGCATTTT.